Shown below are 5 T cell receptor beta chains from a single sample sequenced in a study of technical replicates of blood from a handful of donors. This table comes from immunoSEQ multiplex PCR, and its TCRdb copy is limited to in-frame clones, with some not included. The data contain about 82,000 clones, around 90% of them singletons. Sequencing was performed on T cells isolated from PBMCs. These receptors all come from a human donor in good health.

This clone has just one count. The chain recombines TRBV19 with TRBJ2-1, with 11 bases matching TRBD2. Germline assignment: CDR1 LNHDA and CDR2 SQIVND (reference sequence). J gave up 11 bases and V 5 bases, and 17 bases lay outside the gene matches. CDR3 length equals 17 residues. In DNA, the CDR3 is TGTGCCAGTAGTCCCCAGACTAGCGGGACTATCACCCTCCAGCAGTTCTTC. Encoded protein: CASSPQTSGTITLQQFF.

V gene TRBV11-3 combines with J gene TRBJ2-1; 10 nucleotides agree with TRBD2. The CDR3 loop spans 15 amino acids. V was clipped by 1 base and J by 9 bases; unmatched bases: 6. Germline V lookup: CDR1 SGHNT, CDR2 YENEEA. CDR3 protein: CASSLGASGRSEQFF. The CDR3 coding sequence is TGTGCCAGCAGCTTAGGGGCTAGCGGGAGAAGTGAGCAGTTCTTC.

The chain joins TRBV19 to TRBJ2-2, with D perhaps TRBD2 (6 bases). V lost 4 bases and J 0 bases, leaving 18 bases between the germline ends. Germline CDR1 LNHDA, CDR2 SQIVND (reference sequence). The CDR3 is made up of 18 amino acids. The chain's CDR3 is CASSTLGGIQANTGELFF. In nucleotides, the CDR3 is TGTGCCAGTAGTACCCTCGGGGGAATCCAGGCGAACACCGGGGAGCTGTTTTTT.

This sequence joins TRBV28 and TRBJ1-5; D gene unclear. Germline V gene lookup returns CDR1 MDHEN and CDR2 SYDVKM. The V end lost 4 bases, the J end lost 0 bases, and 10 bases lay between the germline ends. The CDR3 is 15 residues long. The CDR3 coding sequence is TGTGCCAGCAGTTCCTGGGCTGATAGCAATCAGCCCCAGCATTTT. This sequence encodes CASSSWADSNQPQHF.

V usage is TRBV30 and J usage is TRBJ1-1; D is unclear. V was clipped by 0 bases and J by 11 bases, with 13 bases between them. The germline gives CDR1 GTSNPN, CDR2 SVGIG (reference sequence). CDR3 length: 12 amino acids. DNA of the CDR3: TGTGCCTGGAGTGTACTACCATTCGGGGCTTTCTTT. It encodes CAWSVLPFGAFF.